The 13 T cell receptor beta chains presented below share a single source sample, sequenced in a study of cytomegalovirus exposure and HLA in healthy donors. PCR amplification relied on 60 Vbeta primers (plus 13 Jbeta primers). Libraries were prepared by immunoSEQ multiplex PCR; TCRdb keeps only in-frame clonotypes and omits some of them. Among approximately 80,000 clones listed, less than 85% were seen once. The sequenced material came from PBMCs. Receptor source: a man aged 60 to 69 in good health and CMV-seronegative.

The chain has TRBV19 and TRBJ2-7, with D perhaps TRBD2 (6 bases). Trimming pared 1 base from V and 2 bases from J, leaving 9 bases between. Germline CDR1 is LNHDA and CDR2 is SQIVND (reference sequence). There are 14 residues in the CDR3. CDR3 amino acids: CASSIVPGAYEQYF. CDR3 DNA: TGTGCCAGTAGTATAGTCCCGGGGGCCTACGAGCAGTACTTC.

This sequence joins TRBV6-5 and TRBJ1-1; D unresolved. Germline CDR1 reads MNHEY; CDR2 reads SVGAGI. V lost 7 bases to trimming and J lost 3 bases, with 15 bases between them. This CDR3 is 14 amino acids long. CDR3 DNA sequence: TGTGCCAGCACCCCTCGACGGGAACACACTGAAGCTTTCTTT. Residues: CASTPRREHTEAFF.

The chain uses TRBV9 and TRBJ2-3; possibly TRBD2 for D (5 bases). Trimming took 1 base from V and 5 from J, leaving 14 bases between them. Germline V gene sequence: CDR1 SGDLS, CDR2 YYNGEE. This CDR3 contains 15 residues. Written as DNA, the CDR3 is TGTGCCAGCAGCGTACTCCCCGCCGGGGAAGATACGCAGTATTTT. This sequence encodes CASSVLPAGEDTQYF.

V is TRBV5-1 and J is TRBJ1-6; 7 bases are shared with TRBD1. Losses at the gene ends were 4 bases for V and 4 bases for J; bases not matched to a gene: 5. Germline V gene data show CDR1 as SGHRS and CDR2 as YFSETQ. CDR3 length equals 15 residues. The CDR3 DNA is TGCGCCAGCAGCCCGGGGACAGCTTATAATTCACCCCTCCACTTT. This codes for CASSPGTAYNSPLHF. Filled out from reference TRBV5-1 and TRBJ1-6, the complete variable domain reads KAGVTQTPRYLIKTRGQQVTLSCSPISGHRSVSWYQQTPGQGLQFLFEYFSETQRNKGNFPGRFSGRQFSNSRSEMNVSTLELGDSALYLCASSPGTAYNSPLHFGNGTRLTVT.

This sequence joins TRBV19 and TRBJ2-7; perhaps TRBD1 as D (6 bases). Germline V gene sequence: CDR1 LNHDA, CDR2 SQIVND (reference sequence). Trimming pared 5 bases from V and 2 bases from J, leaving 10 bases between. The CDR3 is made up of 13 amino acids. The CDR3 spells CASSYRATYEQYF. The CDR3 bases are TGTGCCAGTAGTTACAGGGCTACCTACGAGCAGTACTTC.

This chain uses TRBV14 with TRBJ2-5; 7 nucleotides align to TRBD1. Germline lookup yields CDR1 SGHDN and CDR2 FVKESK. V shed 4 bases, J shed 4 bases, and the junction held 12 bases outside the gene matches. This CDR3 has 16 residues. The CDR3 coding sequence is TGTGCCAGCAGCCGGATAAGACAGGGACCGCGAGAGACCCAGTACTTC. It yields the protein CASSRIRQGPRETQYF.

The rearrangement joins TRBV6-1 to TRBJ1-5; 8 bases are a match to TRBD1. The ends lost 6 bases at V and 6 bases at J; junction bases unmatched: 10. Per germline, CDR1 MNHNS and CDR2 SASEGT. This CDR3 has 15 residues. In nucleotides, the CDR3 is TGTGCCAGCAGCCAAAGGCAGGGGGCGGGTCAGCCCCAGCATTTT. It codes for CASSQRQGAGQPQHF.

CDR3 nucleotide sequence: TGTGCCAGCAGCCGGGGGGGACCCCAAGAGACCCAGTACTTC. It is translated as CASSRGGPQETQYF. The V gene is TRBV7-9, the J gene TRBJ2-5; TRBD2 agrees at 8 bases. V gave up 5 bases and J gave up 1 base; unmatched junction bases: 3. Germline CDR1 and CDR2: SEHNR and FQNEAQ (reference sequence). The CDR3 contains 14 residues.

Written as DNA, the CDR3 is TGTGCCAGCAGCCTAGAGGGGTACGTCTACGAGCAGTACTTC. Protein sequence: CASSLEGYVYEQYF. The chain couples TRBV7-6 to TRBJ2-7; D is possibly TRBD1 or TRBD2 (5 bases each). CDR1 is SGHVS, CDR2 FNYEAQ, per germline. Trimming pared 5 bases from V and 3 bases from J, leaving 14 bases between. The CDR3 has 14 residues.

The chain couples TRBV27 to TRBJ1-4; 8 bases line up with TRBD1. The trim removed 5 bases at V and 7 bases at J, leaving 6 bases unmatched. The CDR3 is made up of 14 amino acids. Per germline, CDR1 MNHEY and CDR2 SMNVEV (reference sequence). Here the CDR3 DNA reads TGTGCCAGCAGTCGCCAGGGGGCGCGTGAAAAACTGTTTTTT. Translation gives CASSRQGAREKLFF.

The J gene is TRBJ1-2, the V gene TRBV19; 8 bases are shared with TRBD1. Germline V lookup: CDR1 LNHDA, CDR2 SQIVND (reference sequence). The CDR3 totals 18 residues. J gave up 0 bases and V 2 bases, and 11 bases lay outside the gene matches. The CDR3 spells CASSIPNRGDPTNYGYTF. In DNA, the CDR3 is TGTGCCAGTAGTATACCAAACAGGGGGGACCCTACTAACTATGGCTACACCTTC. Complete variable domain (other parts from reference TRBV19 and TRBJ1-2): DGGITQSPKYLFRKEGQNVTLSCEQNLNHDAMYWYRQDPGQGLRLIYYSQIVNDFQKGDIAEGYSVSREKKESFPLTVTSAQKNPTAFYLCASSIPNRGDPTNYGYTFGSGTRLTVV.

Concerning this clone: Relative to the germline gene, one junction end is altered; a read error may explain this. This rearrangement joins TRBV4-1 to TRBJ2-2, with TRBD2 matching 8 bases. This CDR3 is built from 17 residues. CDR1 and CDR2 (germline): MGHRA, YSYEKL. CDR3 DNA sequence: TGCGCCGGCAGCCAAGAGGTAACGGGACTAGGCACCGGGGAGCTGTTTTTT. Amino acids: CAGSQEVTGLGTGELFF.

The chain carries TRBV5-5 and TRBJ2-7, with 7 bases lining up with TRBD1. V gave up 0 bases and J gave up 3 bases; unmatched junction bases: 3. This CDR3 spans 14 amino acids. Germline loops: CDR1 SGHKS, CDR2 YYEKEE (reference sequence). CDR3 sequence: CASSLVTGSYEQYF. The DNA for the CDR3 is TGTGCCAGCAGCTTGGTGACAGGGAGCTACGAGCAGTACTTC. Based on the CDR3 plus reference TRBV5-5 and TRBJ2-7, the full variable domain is DAGVTQSPTHLIKTRGQQVTLRCSPISGHKSVSWYQQVLGQGPQFIFQYYEKEERGRGNFPDRFSARQFPNYSSELNVNALLLGDSALYLCASSLVTGSYEQYFGPGTRLTVT.